These 9 T cell receptor beta chains came from one sample sequenced in a study of blood T cell repertoires in COVID-19 (dated by TCRdb to the early 2020s). The receptor library was made with the immunoSEQ multiplex PCR assay. Here the immuneACCESS table is served through TCRdb, limited to in-frame sequences with V and J called. Missing clones are a known gap in these copies; in checked studies unresolved V genes cover under half, and the rest lacks a known reason. The sample records under 35,000 clones, about 91% of which are singletons. Jointly, the top ten make up roughly 5.3% of the sample. The source material was peripheral blood. These receptors were collected from a human donor in a cohort sampled during active COVID-19.

The chain carries TRBV6-1 and TRBJ1-3; 9 positions agree with TRBD1. The CDR3 runs to 15 residues. In germline, CDR1 is MNHNS, CDR2 SASEGT. J was trimmed by 10 bases and V by 2 bases; bases with no gene match: 9. As DNA, the CDR3 is TGTGCCAGCAGTGAATATCCAGGGACAGGGTGGACCATATATTTT. This sequence encodes CASSEYPGTGWTIYF.

The chain links TRBV6-5 to TRBJ1-1, with TRBD1 as a possible D gene (5 bases). This CDR3 has 13 residues. Germline V gives CDR1 MNHEY, CDR2 SVGAGI. V was pared by 2 bases and J by 5 bases, with 9 bases between. CDR3 nucleotide sequence: TGTGCCAGCAGTTACCGGGGGGATACTGAAGCTTTCTTT. It codes for CASSYRGDTEAFF.

The chain uses TRBV18 and TRBJ1-1; 8 positions agree with TRBD1. V trimming: 3 bases; J trimming: 6 bases; junction bases outside the gene matches: 9. Germline loops: CDR1 KGHSH, CDR2 LQKENI. The CDR3 runs 15 residues. CDR3 coding DNA: TGTGCCAGCTCACCGATGCAGGGGGCGATCGCTGAAGCTTTCTTT. It yields the protein CASSPMQGAIAEAFF.

V is TRBV5-1 and J is TRBJ1-2; 7 nucleotides line up with TRBD1. V was pared by 3 bases and J by 3 bases, with 2 bases of the junction left unmatched. Germline V gives CDR1 SGHRS, CDR2 YFSETQ. The CDR3 totals 13 residues. CDR3 in DNA: TGCGCCAGCAGCTCCACAGGGGACTATGGCTACACCTTC. This translates into CASSSTGDYGYTF.

This clone showed up just once. The V gene is TRBV19, the J gene TRBJ1-6; D gene ambiguous. The V and J ends lost 0 bases and 7 bases respectively, with 13 bases between them. Germline loops: CDR1 LNHDA, CDR2 SQIVND (reference sequence). The CDR3 runs to 16 residues. The DNA of the CDR3 is TGTGCCAGTAGTATAGAGTCGGGGATCTCCAATTCACCCCTCCACTTT. Its protein product is CASSIESGISNSPLHF.

This sequence joins TRBV21-1 and TRBJ2-7; the table's D call, TRBD2, was not checked against the DNA. TRBV21-1 constitutes a pseudogene. CDR3 length: 18 residues. In nucleotides, the CDR3 is TGTGCCAGCATCCCAAGGACTAGCGGGAGATCAGGACTGGGGGAGCAGTACGTC. Protein product: CASIPRTSGRSGLGEQYV.

V and J are TRBV7-2 and TRBJ1-2; D might be TRBD1 (6 bases). V lost 3 bases and J lost 1, with 15 bases in between. This CDR3 has 16 amino acids. Germline V gives CDR1 SGHTA, CDR2 FQGNSA. CDR3 sequence reads: CASSLASGTLNYGYTF. The CDR3 DNA is TGTGCCAGCAGCTTGGCCTCCGGGACACTTAACTATGGCTACACCTTC.

This chain joins TRBV6-5 and TRBJ2-2; tentatively, D is TRBD2 (5 bases). V was trimmed by 7 bases and J by 7 bases, leaving 10 bases between them. Germline V gene data show CDR1 as MNHEY and CDR2 as SVGAGI. The CDR3 sequence is 12 residues long. CDR3 protein: CASTQGGGELFF. Here the CDR3 DNA reads TGTGCCAGCACCCAAGGAGGCGGGGAGCTGTTTTTT.

The J gene is TRBJ1-1, the V gene TRBV19; no reliable D call. Trimming took 7 bases from V and 0 from J, leaving 15 bases between them. There are 15 residues in the CDR3. CDR1 is LNHDA, CDR2 SQIVND, per germline (reference sequence). DNA for the CDR3: TGTGCCAGTACCTCACCCCCAGAAATGAACACTGAAGCTTTCTTT. Protein product: CASTSPPEMNTEAFF.